Presented here are 12 T cell receptor beta chains from one specimen sequenced in a study of T-cell reconstitution after alpha-beta-depleted transplantation in children. Researchers prepared the TCRbeta library using unique molecular identifiers, the study reports. TCRdb recomputed calls from the PCR reads with MiXCR, one row per CDR3 protein. Among fewer than 700,000 distinct CDR3 sequences listed, 10% to 15% were seen once. The material sequenced was PBMCs, mostly from graft donor cells, taken 360 days after TCRalphabeta/CD19-depleted stem cell transplant. The origin of the receptors is a male patient under 18 who had a stem cell transplant for acute myeloid leukemia, so the T cells may come from the graft donor.

Only a few counts were recorded for this clonotype. CDR3 protein: CSARVPGRAPLETQYF. Here the CDR3 DNA reads TGCAGTGCTAGAGTCCCGGGCAGGGCGCCTCTGGAGACCCAGTACTTC. This chain connects TRBV20-1 to TRBJ2-5; D might be TRBD1 (5 bases). With 1 base removed from V and 5 bases from J, the gap between germline ends came to 20 bases. Germline assignment: CDR1 DFQATT and CDR2 SNEGSKA (reference sequence). CDR3 length equals 16 residues.

The rearrangement uses TRBV29-1 and TRBJ2-3; 7 bases agree with TRBD1. Trimming cost V 2 bases and J 2 bases; bases outside gene matches: 10. The CDR3 spans 16 residues. Germline CDR1 is SQVTM and CDR2 is ANQGSEA. CDR3 region: CSVESSIDRATDTQYF. The CDR3 DNA reads TGCAGCGTTGAATCCTCTATTGACAGGGCCACAGATACGCAGTATTTT.

This clonotype occurred a few times. The V call is TRBV12-3 or TRBV12-4, the J call TRBJ1-1, with D tentatively TRBD1 (6 bases). This CDR3 is 13 amino acids long. V was trimmed by 3 bases and J by 11 bases, leaving 16 bases between them. CDR3 sequence reads: CASSLGQGWGAFF. The CDR3 nucleotides are TGTGCCAGCAGTTTGGGACAAGGGTGGGGGGCTTTCTTT.

This chain links TRBV6-4 with TRBJ2-2; D gene uncertain. Germline CDR1 is MRHNA and CDR2 is SNTAGT. Trimming took 4 bases from V and 5 from J, leaving 8 bases between them. The CDR3 runs to 13 residues. The CDR3: CASSGVPTGELFF. The DNA for the CDR3 is TGTGCCAGCAGTGGGGTTCCGACCGGGGAGCTGTTTTTT.

This clonotype came up a few times. V and J are TRBV9 and TRBJ2-7; D call uncertain. Germline V gene data show CDR1 as SGDLS and CDR2 as YYNGEE. This CDR3 spans 14 amino acids. Trimming pared 0 bases from V and 3 bases from J, leaving 10 bases between. The CDR3 sequence: CASSVESVDYEQYF. The CDR3, as DNA: TGTGCCAGCAGCGTAGAGTCCGTTGACTACGAGCAGTACTTC.

The CDR3 is CASSLAPLLAGEQDEQYF. The CDR3 bases are TGTGCCAGCAGCTTAGCCCCTCTCCTGGCGGGGGAACAAGACGAGCAGTACTTC. The rearrangement links TRBV7-2 to TRBJ2-7, with 7 bases lining up with TRBD2. Trimming cost V 0 bases and J 5 bases; bases outside gene matches: 16. The CDR3 runs 18 residues. The germline gives CDR1 SGHTA, CDR2 FQGNSA.

The sample holds a few counts of this clonotype. The V gene is TRBV7-2, the J gene TRBJ2-1; TRBD1 aligns across 10 bases. CDR1 is SGHTA, CDR2 FQGNSA, per germline. Trimming cost V 1 base and J 4 bases; bases outside gene matches: 4. This CDR3 contains 16 residues. The CDR3: CASSLVRDRGYNEQFF. CDR3 DNA: TGTGCCAGCAGCTTAGTAAGGGACAGGGGATACAATGAGCAGTTCTTC.

A note on this clonotype: A much more abundant neighbour one base away suggests this may be a read error. This rearrangement joins TRBV12-3 or TRBV12-4 to TRBJ2-7; D is ambiguous. The CDR3 sequence is 18 residues long. The germline V and J ends were trimmed by 4 bases and 5 bases, with 27 bases remaining between them. The CDR3 DNA reads as TGTGCCAGCAGTTACGGGCCCCTAGGAAACGAGTGGAAGCACGAGCAGTACTTC. It encodes CASSYGPLGNEWKHEQYF.

This clonotype showed up just a few times. The chain uses TRBV10-3 and TRBJ1-2; 11 bases fit TRBD1. The CDR3 totals 13 residues. CDR1 ENHRY and CDR2 SYGVKD come from the germline V gene. V lost 10 bases and J lost 4; bases outside the gene matches: 5. The CDR3 DNA follows: TGTGCCACCGGGACAGGGGGAACCTATGGCTACACCTTC. Encoded protein: CATGTGGTYGYTF.

This clonotype was seen only a few times. This sequence joins TRBV2 and TRBJ1-5; TRBD1 aligns across 7 bases. The junction had 11 bases not matched to a gene; V was cut back by 8 bases and J by 7 bases. The CDR3 has 14 residues. In germline, CDR1 is SNHLY, CDR2 FYNNEI. CDR3 residues: CASSPGTAIQPQHF. The CDR3 DNA sequence: TGTGCCAGCTCCCCAGGGACAGCTATCCAGCCCCAGCATTTT.

This clonotype was counted ten times or more. J is TRBJ2-4 and V is TRBV27, with a possible D match to TRBD1 (6 bases). The germline V and J ends were trimmed by 5 bases and 3 bases, with 20 bases remaining between them. The CDR3 length is 17 residues. Looked up from germline, CDR1 is MNHEY and CDR2 is SMNVEV (reference sequence). In DNA, the CDR3 is TGTGCCAGCAGTCGACCACTTCAGGGGACGGGCAAAAACATTCAGTACTTC. Translation: CASSRPLQGTGKNIQYF.

V usage is TRBV28 and J usage is TRBJ2-1; D is unclear. CDR1 and CDR2 (germline): MDHEN, SYDVKM. Trimming pared 6 bases from V and 0 bases from J, leaving 12 bases between. The CDR3 totals 15 residues. The CDR3 nucleotides are TGTGCCAGCAGCCGTTGGGCGAGCTCCTACAATGAGCAGTTCTTC. It specifies CASSRWASSYNEQFF.